The rows below give T cell receptor beta chains drawn from one sample of a study of beta chain features in type 1 diabetes. Generated by immunoSEQ multiplex PCR, the TCRdb table keeps only in-frame clones and is missing some. The sample lists under 450,000 clones, approximately 14% occurring once. Sample: naive CD4+ T cells from blood. The receptor source for this set is a man between 25 and 39 years old in good health. The CDR3 runs from the conserved cysteine through the conserved F or W. Fields, in order: J gene, V gene, D gene, clone size, CDR3 DNA, CDR3 protein. D genes are given only for firm matches. Clone size is shown for a subset of rows, as once, few, many or a class of expanded clone.

TRBJ2-2 | TRBV7-6 | TRBD1 | few | TGTGCCAGCAGCCCGATGACAGGGATCACCGGGGAGCTGTTTTTT | CASSPMTGITGELFF
TRBJ2-7 | TRBV7-2 | TRBD1 | few | TGTGCCAGCAGCACAGGGGTCGAGCAGTACTTC | CASSTGVEQYF
TRBJ1-2 | TRBV23-1 | TRBD1 | few | TGCGCCAGCAGTCCCGTTGGGACAGGGGGCTATGGCTACACCTTC | CASSPVGTGGYGYTF
TRBJ1-2 | TRBV9 | TRBD1 | few | TGTGCCAGCAGCGTGGGACAGGGGGCTCCTCTAAACTATGGCTACACCTTC | CASSVGQGAPLNYGYTF
TRBJ1-2 | TRBV2 | TRBD1 | - | TGTGCCAGCAGTACAGGGGTGGGAGGCTACACCTTC | CASSTGVGGYTF
TRBJ1-1 | TRBV25-1 | - | few | TGTGCCAGCAGTGAGGCACATGACACTGAAGCTTTCTTT | CASSEAHDTEAFF
TRBJ2-5 | TRBV10-3 | - | few | TGTGCCATCGGCCTTTCTGCCGGGACCGAGACCCAGTACTTC | CAIGLSAGTETQYF
TRBJ2-5 | TRBV5-4 | TRBD2 | - | TGTGCCAGCAGTCCAGCTAGCGGGAGGGTCGAGACCCAGTACTTC | CASSPASGRVETQYF
TRBJ2-3 | TRBV9 | - | once | TGTGCCAGCAGCGTGGAGGGGGGCACAGATACGCAGTATTTT | CASSVEGGTDTQYF
TRBJ1-2 | TRBV14 | - | few | TGTGCCAGCAGCATCCTTGAAGGGGTGAACTATGGCTACACCTTC | CASSILEGVNYGYTF
TRBJ2-3 | TRBV7-6 | - | - | TGTGCCAGCAGCTTAGGAGGGGAAGAGGGAGTCTTCCTCACAGATACGCAGTATTTT | CASSLGGEEGVFLTDTQYF
TRBJ2-2 | TRBV4-3 | TRBD2 | - | TGCGCCAGCAGCCAACTAGCGGGGAACACCGGGGAGCTGTTTTTT | CASSQLAGNTGELFF
TRBJ2-1 | TRBV30 | TRBD2 | many | TGTGCCTGGAGTGTAAGGAGGTTGGAGCGGGAGGAGTTCTTC | CAWSVRRLEREEFF
TRBJ2-6 | TRBV7-9 | - | few | TGTGCCAGCAGCACGCCTGATACTGGGGCCTCTGGGGCCAACGTCCTGACTTTC | CASSTPDTGASGANVLTF
TRBJ1-2 | TRBV29-1 | - | - | TGCAGCGTTGGGGTCGGAGTTCTGTCATCTAACTATGGCTACACCTTC | CSVGVGVLSSNYGYTF
TRBJ1-5 | TRBV27 | - | - | TGTGCCAGCAGTTTATGGCGATATGATCAGCCCCAGCATTTT | CASSLWRYDQPQHF
TRBJ2-1 | TRBV29-1 | TRBD2 | few | TGCAGCGTTGGATTAGCGGGAATAGCCTACAATGAGCAGTTCTTC | CSVGLAGIAYNEQFF
TRBJ2-4 | TRBV7-2 | TRBD2 | - | TGTGCCAGCAGCCGTTTTTTTAGCGGGAGCGCTTTAGACATTCAGTACTTC | CASSRFFSGSALDIQYF
TRBJ2-5 | TRBV7-9 | - | few | TGTGCCAGCAGCTTAGCGGGGAGAGGGGAAGAGACCCAGTACTTC | CASSLAGRGEETQYF
TRBJ2-5 | TRBV9 | TRBD2 | - | TGTGCCAGCAGCGTAGCTAGCGGGGCTGAGACCCAGTACTTC | CASSVASGAETQYF
TRBJ2-1 | TRBV10-3 | - | - | TGTGCCATCAGTGATATTCGGTCAAGCAATGAGCAGTTCTTC | CAISDIRSSNEQFF
TRBJ2-1 | TRBV4-1 | - | - | TGCGCCAGCAGCCCGATGCCGGGACTGGGTGAGCAGTTCTTC | CASSPMPGLGEQFF
TRBJ2-1 | TRBV30 | TRBD2 | many | TGTGCCTGGAGTGTACCTAGCGGGAACTACAATGAGCAGTTCTTC | CAWSVPSGNYNEQFF
TRBJ1-4 | TRBV4-1 | TRBD1 | - | TGCGCCAGCAGCCGCCTTGTGACAGGGCGCGGGGAAAAACTGTTTTTT | CASSRLVTGRGEKLFF
TRBJ2-3 | TRBV7-6 | TRBD2 | - | TGTGCCAGCAGCCCCCAGCGGGGTAGCACAGATACGCAGTATTTT | CASSPQRGSTDTQYF
TRBJ2-3 | TRBV6-1 | TRBD1 | - | TGTGCCAGCAGTGAACGGGACAGGGGTTGGGACACAGATACGCAGTATTTT | CASSERDRGWDTDTQYF
TRBJ2-3 | TRBV29-1 | - | - | TGCAGCGTTGCGATTGGCACAGATACGCAGTATTTT | CSVAIGTDTQYF
TRBJ2-2 | TRBV18 | - | few | TGTGCCAGCTCACAACAGAGATCTGACACCGGGGAGCTGTTTTTT | CASSQQRSDTGELFF
TRBJ2-5 | TRBV30 | - | few | TGTGCCTGGAGTGTAGGGATGTGGCATAACCAAGAGACCCAGTACTTC | CAWSVGMWHNQETQYF
TRBJ2-3 | TRBV2 | TRBD2 | few | TGTGCCAGCAGTTTACGGACTAGCGGGACAGATACGCAGTATTTT | CASSLRTSGTDTQYF
TRBJ2-3 | TRBV5-1 | TRBD2 | few | TGCGCCAGCACCGTAGCGGGAGGGGGCACAGATACGCAGTATTTT | CASTVAGGGTDTQYF
TRBJ1-2 | TRBV18 | - | - | TGTGCCAGCTCAACAGGGTTCGAAGGCTACACCTTC | CASSTGFEGYTF
TRBJ2-3 | TRBV6-6 | - | few | TGTGCCAGCAGCCCTCGGGGCACAGATACGCAGTATTTT | CASSPRGTDTQYF
TRBJ2-5 | TRBV6-1 | - | - | TGTGCCAGCAGTGAGGCAGGGTCTCAAGAGACCCAGTACTTC | CASSEAGSQETQYF
TRBJ2-1 | TRBV20-1 | - | - | TGCAGTGCTAGGGACAATGAGCAGTTCTTC | CSARDNEQFF
TRBJ2-4 | TRBV18 | TRBD2 | few | TGTGCCAGCTCACCATACGGGGGGGCCTGGACAAAAAACATTCAGTACTTC | CASSPYGGAWTKNIQYF
TRBJ1-1 | TRBV29-1 | - | few | TGCAGCGTTGTGCATGACCGTATGAACACTGAAGCTTTCTTT | CSVVHDRMNTEAFF
TRBJ2-1 | TRBV19 | - | many | TGTGCCAGTATCCATGAGCAGTTCTTC | CASIHEQFF
TRBJ2-5 | TRBV29-1 | TRBD1 | many | TGCAGCGTTGAACCGGGACAGTTCCAAGAGACCCAGTACTTC | CSVEPGQFQETQYF
TRBJ2-1 | TRBV30 | - | - | TGTGCCTGGAGTTCTCGTACCCAGCAGTTCTTC | CAWSSRTQQFF
TRBJ2-2 | TRBV9 | - | - | TGTGCCAGCAGCGTAGTCCCGAACACCGGGGAGCTGTTTTTT | CASSVVPNTGELFF
TRBJ2-5 | TRBV4-3 | TRBD2 | - | TGCGCCAGCAGCCAAGCCGGTCGCGGGGGGGCGCTAGAGACCCAGTACTTC | CASSQAGRGGALETQYF
TRBJ1-1 | TRBV29-1 | - | - | TGCAGCGTGAGAAGGATAACCGTCGGGGCTTTCTTT | CSVRRITVGAFF
TRBJ2-7 | TRBV5-1 | - | - | TGCGCCAGCAGCTTGGTAGTTGGGAACTACGAGCAGTACTTC | CASSLVVGNYEQYF
TRBJ2-3 | TRBV4-1 | - | - | TGCGCCAGCAGCCGTACGACAGGAGCGTTCACAGATACGCAGTATTTT | CASSRTTGAFTDTQYF
TRBJ1-1 | TRBV5-1 | - | few | TGCGCCAGCAGCTTGGGACCGTCCTTGAACACTGAAGCTTTCTTT | CASSLGPSLNTEAFF
TRBJ2-3 | TRBV18 | - | - | TGTGCCAGCTCACCTTTCGCCCGCCGGGATACGCAGTATTTT | CASSPFARRDTQYF
TRBJ1-1 | TRBV7-9 | - | few | TGTGCCAGCAGCTCCTACACTGAAGCTTTCTTT | CASSSYTEAFF
TRBJ2-7 | TRBV6-5 | - | - | TGTGCCAGCAGCCGGACGGCTAGCTCCTACGAGCAGTACTTC | CASSRTASSYEQYF
TRBJ1-5 | TRBV7-8 | - | - | TGTGCCAGCAGCTTGCAGGGTAGGTGGGATCAGCCCCAGCATTTT | CASSLQGRWDQPQHF
TRBJ2-3 | TRBV5-4 | TRBD1 | - | TGTGCCAGCAGCTTGGTGGACAGGGACACAGATACGCAGTATTTT | CASSLVDRDTDTQYF
TRBJ1-2 | TRBV4-3 | - | - | TGCGCCAGCAGCCAAGCACGAGGGTCTTATGGCTACACCTTC | CASSQARGSYGYTF
TRBJ1-2 | TRBV7-2 | - | - | TGTGCCAGCAGCTTAGCGCTTAAGAAAGTCTCCGGCTACACCTTC | CASSLALKKVSGYTF